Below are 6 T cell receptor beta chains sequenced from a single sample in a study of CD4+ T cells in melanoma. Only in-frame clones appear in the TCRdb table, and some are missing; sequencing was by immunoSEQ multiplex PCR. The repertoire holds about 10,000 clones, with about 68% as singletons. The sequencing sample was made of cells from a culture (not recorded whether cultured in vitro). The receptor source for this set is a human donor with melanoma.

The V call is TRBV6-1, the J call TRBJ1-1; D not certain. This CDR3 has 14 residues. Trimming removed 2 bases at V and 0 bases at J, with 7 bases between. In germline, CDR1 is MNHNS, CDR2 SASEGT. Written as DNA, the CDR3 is TGTGCCAGCAGTGAATCTTGGGTGAACACTGAAGCTTTCTTT. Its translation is CASSESWVNTEAFF.

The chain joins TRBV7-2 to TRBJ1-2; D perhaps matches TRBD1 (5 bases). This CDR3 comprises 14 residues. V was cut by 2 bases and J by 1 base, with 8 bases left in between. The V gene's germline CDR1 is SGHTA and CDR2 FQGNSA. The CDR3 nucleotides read TGTGCCAGCAGCTTAAACAGGCTTAACTATGGCTACACCTTC. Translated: CASSLNRLNYGYTF.

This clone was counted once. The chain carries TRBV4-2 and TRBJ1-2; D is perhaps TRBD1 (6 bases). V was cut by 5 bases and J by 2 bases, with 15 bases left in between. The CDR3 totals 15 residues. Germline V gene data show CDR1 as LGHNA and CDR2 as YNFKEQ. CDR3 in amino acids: CASSLGRGANYGYTF. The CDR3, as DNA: TGTGCCAGCAGCTTGGGTCGGGGGGCGAACTATGGCTACACCTTC.

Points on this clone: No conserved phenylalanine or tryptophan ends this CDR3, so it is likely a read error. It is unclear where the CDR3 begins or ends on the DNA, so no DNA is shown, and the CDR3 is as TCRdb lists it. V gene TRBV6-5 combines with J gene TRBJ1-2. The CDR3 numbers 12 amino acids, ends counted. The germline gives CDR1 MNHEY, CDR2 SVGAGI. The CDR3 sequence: CASSYSGGALAL.

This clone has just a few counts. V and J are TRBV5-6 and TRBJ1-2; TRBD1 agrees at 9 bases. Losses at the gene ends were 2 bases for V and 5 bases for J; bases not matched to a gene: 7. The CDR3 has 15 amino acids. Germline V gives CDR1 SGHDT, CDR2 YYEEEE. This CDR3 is CASSLWDRAEYGYTF. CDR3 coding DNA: TGTGCCAGCAGCTTATGGGACAGGGCCGAATATGGCTACACCTTC.

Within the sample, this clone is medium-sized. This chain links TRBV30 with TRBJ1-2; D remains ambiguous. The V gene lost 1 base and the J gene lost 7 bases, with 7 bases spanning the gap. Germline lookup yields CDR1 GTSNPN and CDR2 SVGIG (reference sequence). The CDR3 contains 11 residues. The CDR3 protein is CAWSAYSGYTF. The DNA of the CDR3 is TGTGCCTGGAGTGCTTACAGTGGCTACACCTTC.